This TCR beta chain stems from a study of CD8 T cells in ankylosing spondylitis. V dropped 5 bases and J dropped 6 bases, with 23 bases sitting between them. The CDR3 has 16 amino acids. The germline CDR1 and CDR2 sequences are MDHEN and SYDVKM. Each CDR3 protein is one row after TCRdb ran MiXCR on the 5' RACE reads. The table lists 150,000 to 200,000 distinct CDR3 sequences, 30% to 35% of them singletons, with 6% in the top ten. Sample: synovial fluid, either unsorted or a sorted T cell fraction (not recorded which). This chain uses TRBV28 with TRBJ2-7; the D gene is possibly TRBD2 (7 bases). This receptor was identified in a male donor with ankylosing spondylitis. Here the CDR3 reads CASSPMAGAKVREQYF. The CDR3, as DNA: TGTGCCAGCAGTCCAATGGCGGGGGCAAAGGTTCGCGAGCAGTACTTC.